This T cell receptor beta chain appears in the sequencing data of a study of immune evolution from preneoplasia to lung adenocarcinoma. Histologic diagnosis was independently verified by two lung pathologists. Germline V gene data show CDR1 as MNHEY and CDR2 as SMNVEV (reference sequence). This CDR3 region has 15 residues. For this clone: The antigen is undetermined.

General observations from the study: Top clone frequencies peaked in normal lung, apparently declining through invasive adenocarcinoma.

This table comes from immunoSEQ multiplex PCR, and its TCRdb copy is limited to in-frame clones, with some not included. The sample carries under 9,500 clones, around 79% recorded once. The gene calls are TRBV27 and TRBJ2-5, with TRBD1 matching 9 bases. The J call is uncertain, as TRBJ2-7 better fits the DNA end. Sequencing was done on a sample of FFPE minimally invasive lung adenocarcinoma tissue. This receptor was identified in an older person with lung adenocarcinoma. The CDR3 bases are TGTGCCAGCAGTTTCCCGGGACAGGGTGTCCACGAGCAGTACTTC. Its protein is CASSFPGQGVHEQYF.